The 4 T cell receptor beta chains below were found in one sample sequenced in a study of metastatic and nonmetastatic thyroid tumors (dated by TCRdb to 2018 to 2020). No treatment had been received by any patient before thyroid surgery. The method was PCR. The sequencer was an Illumina HiSeq 4000. TCRdb redid the processing of the public reads, applying fastp at Q25 and MiXCR, and retained in-frame beta chains. In this sample the table shows fewer than 35,000 clones, roughly 20% of which occur a single time. The ten largest account for 3% to 3.5% of the sample. The sequenced sample consisted of tumor tissue. These receptors all stem from a male donor with papillary thyroid cancer or a benign thyroid nodule (not recorded which). Some clones in this sample may be carry-over from other donors' samples.

This clone is deemed medium-sized. This rearrangement joins TRBV10-1 to TRBJ2-1; 10 positions match TRBD1. The length of the CDR3 is 17 residues. Trimming took 6 bases from V and 6 from J; bases not matched to a gene: 14. Germline V gives CDR1 WNHNN, CDR2 SYGVQD (reference sequence). In DNA form, the CDR3 reads TGCGCCAGCAGCCCCCCGCCCGGGACAGGGGTTCCCAATGAGCAGTTCTTC. It specifies CASSPPPGTGVPNEQFF.

This clone was counted at least ten times. The chain has TRBV10-3 and TRBJ2-3; TRBD2 matches 7 bases. CDR1 and CDR2 (germline): ENHRY, SYGVKD. V gave up 6 bases and J gave up 4 bases; unmatched junction bases: 1. The CDR3 length is 12 residues. The CDR3: CAIRGGADTQYF. For the CDR3, the DNA is TGTGCCATCAGGGGGGGGGCAGATACGCAGTATTTT.

This clone is medium-sized in the sample. The chain links TRBV28 to TRBJ2-1; TRBD2 agrees at 9 bases. The CDR3 has 14 residues. With V trimmed by 7 bases and J by 4 bases, 5 bases remained unmatched. Germline V gives CDR1 MDHEN, CDR2 SYDVKM. The CDR3 sequence: CASILTSGYNEQFF. The CDR3 DNA follows: TGTGCCAGCATCCTGACTAGCGGATACAATGAGCAGTTCTTC.

By proportion, this clone is medium-sized. The rearrangement joins TRBV28 to TRBJ2-7; D call uncertain. This CDR3 region has 14 residues. Germline-derived CDR1 and CDR2 are MDHEN and SYDVKM. The V end lost 5 bases, the J end lost 5 bases, and 16 bases lay between the germline ends. CDR3 protein: CASSLRLIWDEQYF. CDR3 DNA sequence: TGTGCCAGCAGTCTTCGGTTAATTTGGGACGAGCAGTACTTC.